One T cell receptor (beta chain) is described in this entry. Its target is unknown. Researchers divided each subset's genomic DNA evenly across several immunoSEQ plates. TCRdb's table, derived via immunoSEQ multiplex PCR, lists solely in-frame clones and lacks some. The table shows 1,500,000 or so clones, with approximately 98.5% occurring only once. The data are from a study of shared clonotypes between healthy human individuals. Memory CD4+ cells were the fraction left after CD45RA+ naive selection. Overall study findings and caveats: The low donor count limited represented genetic and exposure-history diversity.

The CDR3 is 15 residues long. Trimming shortened V by 2 bases and J by 6 bases, and 15 bases separated the two germline ends. Germline V gene lookup returns CDR1 SGHVS and CDR2 FNYEAQ. The sample taken for sequencing was naive CD4+ T cells sorted from blood. Documented subset: CD45RA+ positively selected. The rearrangement uses TRBV7-6 and TRBJ2-3; weak D call: TRBD2 (5 bases). This sequence originates from a man aged 30-40 years in good health. This chain's CDR3 is CASSLLRAPGDTQYF. The CDR3 region has the DNA TGTGCCAGCAGCTTACTGCGGGCCCCGGGGGATACGCAGTATTTT.